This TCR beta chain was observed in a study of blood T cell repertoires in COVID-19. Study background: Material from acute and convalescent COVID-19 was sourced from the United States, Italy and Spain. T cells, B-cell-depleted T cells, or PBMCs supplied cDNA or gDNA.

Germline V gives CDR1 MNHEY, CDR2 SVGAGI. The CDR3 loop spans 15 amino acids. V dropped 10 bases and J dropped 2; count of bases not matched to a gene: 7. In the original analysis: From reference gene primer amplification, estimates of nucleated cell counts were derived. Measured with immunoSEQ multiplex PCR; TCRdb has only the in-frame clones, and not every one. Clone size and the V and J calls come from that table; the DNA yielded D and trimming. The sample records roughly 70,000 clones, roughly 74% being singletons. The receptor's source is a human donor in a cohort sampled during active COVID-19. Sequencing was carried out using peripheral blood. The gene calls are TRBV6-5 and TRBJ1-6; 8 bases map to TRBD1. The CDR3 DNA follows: TGTGCCACCAAGGAGGACAGGGCCTATAATTCACCCCTCCACTTT. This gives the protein CATKEDRAYNSPLHF.